These 3 T cell receptor beta chains were all obtained from the same sample, sequenced in a study of control samples from healthy donors and cancer patients (TCRdb year 2020). Libraries were prepared through the immunoSEQ multiplex PCR assay. TCRdb took this table from immuneACCESS and kept in-frame rearrangements with V and J called. Such tables lack part of the clones; where checked against another copy, unresolved V genes explain under half of the gap, and the rest is unexplained. In this sample the table shows just over 150,000 clones, 70% to 90% of which occur a single time. Of the sample, around 11% falls within the top ten clones. The sequenced sample consisted of blood. These receptors came from a man aged 25 to 40 in good health.

The count of this clone is one. The chain uses TRBV9 and TRBJ1-2, with TRBD1 as a possible D gene (5 bases). Germline V gene sequence: CDR1 SGDLS, CDR2 YYNGEE. Trimming removed 5 bases from V and 7 bases from J, with 24 bases in between. This CDR3 is built from 16 residues. The CDR3 coding sequence is TGTGCCAGCAGTGGGGTATGGGGGGAAGTCGGGACTGGCTACACCTTC. It specifies CASSGVWGEVGTGYTF.

This clone is a singleton in its sample. The V call is TRBV3-1 (or the pseudogene TRBV3-2), the J call TRBJ2-1; D is possibly TRBD2 (6 bases). Trimming removed 0 bases at V and 6 bases at J, with 9 bases between. Germline assignment: CDR1 LGHDT and CDR2 YNNKEL (reference sequence). The CDR3 has 14 amino acids. Here the CDR3 DNA reads TGTGCCAGCAGCCAAGATACCGGGGGCAATGAGCAGTTCTTC. Translation gives CASSQDTGGNEQFF.

The rearrangement uses TRBV4-1 and TRBJ2-7; TRBD1 matches 9 bases. Germline V gives CDR1 MGHRA, CDR2 YSYEKL. The CDR3 sequence is 16 residues long. After removal of 2 bases from V and 2 bases from J, the junction contained 7 bases not matched to a gene. CDR3 loop: CASSQLGQGRTYEQYF. The CDR3 region has the DNA TGCGCCAGCAGCCAACTGGGACAGGGTAGGACCTACGAGCAGTACTTC.